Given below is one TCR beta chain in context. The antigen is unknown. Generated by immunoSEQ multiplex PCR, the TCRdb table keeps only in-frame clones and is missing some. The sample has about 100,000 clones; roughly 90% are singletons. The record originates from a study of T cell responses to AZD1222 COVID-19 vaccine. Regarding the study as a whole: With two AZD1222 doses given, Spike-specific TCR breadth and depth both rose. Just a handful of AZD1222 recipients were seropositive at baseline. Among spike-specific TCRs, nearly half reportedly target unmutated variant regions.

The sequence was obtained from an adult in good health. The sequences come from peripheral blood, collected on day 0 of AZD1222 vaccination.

The CDR3 is CASSQSPASGNTIYF. The CDR3 nucleotides are TGTGCCAGCAGTCAATCTCCCGCCTCTGGAAACACCATATATTTT. J is TRBJ1-3 and V is TRBV6-5; D is ambiguous. The CDR3 is 15 residues long. From germline, CDR1 is MNHEY and CDR2 SVGAGI. With 5 bases removed from V and 0 bases from J, the gap between germline ends came to 11 bases.